The 31 T cell receptor beta chains given below trace back to one sample, sequenced in a study of response to subunit inactivated influenza vaccine. A single record per CDR3 protein comes from TCRdb applying MiXCR to the RT-PCR reads. The sample contains approximately 680,000 distinct CDR3 sequences, 15% to 18% of which appear only once. The sample was PBMCs from blood, taken 12 days after vaccination. The receptor source for this set is a man aged 50 or older who received an inactivated influenza vaccine.

This clonotype appeared a few times. The V gene is TRBV28, the J gene TRBJ2-1, with 13 bases identical to TRBD2. CDR3 length equals 14 residues. V lost 6 bases to trimming and J lost 12 bases; unmatched junction nucleotides: 8. Germline CDR1 reads MDHEN; CDR2 reads SYDVKM. The CDR3 nucleotides are TGTGCCAGCAGCCGACTAGCGGGAGGTTTAGTGCAGTTCTTC. It codes for CASSRLAGGLVQFF.

The chain joins TRBV7-2 to TRBJ2-5; the match to TRBD2 covers 7 bases. The CDR3 runs 13 residues. Germline lookup yields CDR1 SGHTA and CDR2 FQGNSA. With V trimmed by 4 bases and J by 4 bases, 3 bases remained unmatched. CDR3 residues: CASSSREGETQYF. The CDR3 DNA is TGTGCCAGCAGCTCCAGGGAGGGAGAGACCCAGTACTTC.

The rearrangement links TRBV7-2 to TRBJ2-3, with D unresolved. Germline lookup yields CDR1 SGHTA and CDR2 FQGNSA. The CDR3 covers 13 residues. The V end lost 5 bases, the J end lost 9 bases, and 15 bases lay between the germline ends. CDR3 bases: TGTGCCAGCAGCGCCGGCACCCTGGAGACGCAGTATTTT. It translates to CASSAGTLETQYF.

Concerning this clonotype itself: A much larger clone sits a single nucleotide away, making a read error possible. The V gene is TRBV28, the J gene TRBJ2-5; TRBD2 aligns across 8 bases. Per the germline V gene, CDR1 is MDHEN and CDR2 is SYDVKM. The V gene end was trimmed by 10 bases and the J gene end by 4 bases; junction bases not matched to a gene: 5. The CDR3 contains 12 residues. The CDR3 nucleotides read TGTGCCACGCGGGGGGCTCGAGAGACCCAGTACTTC. This encodes CATRGARETQYF.

The genes are TRBV25-1 and TRBJ2-3, with TRBD2 matching over 11 bases. This CDR3 contains 15 residues. Germline CDR1 and CDR2: MGHDK and SYGVNS. The V and J ends lost 5 bases and 2 bases, in that order; junction bases with no gene match: 3. The CDR3 loop reads CASSSSGGITDTQYF. CDR3 DNA: TGTGCCAGCAGTTCTAGCGGGGGGATCACAGATACGCAGTATTTT.

This clonotype has just a few counts. The V gene is TRBV18, the J gene TRBJ1-1; D possibly corresponds to TRBD1 (5 bases). Trimming removed 3 bases at V and 4 bases at J, with 15 bases between. Germline V gene data show CDR1 as KGHSH and CDR2 as LQKENI. This CDR3 spans 15 amino acids. The CDR3 DNA is TGTGCCAGCTCACCTGAAGGGACCTCCTCCACTGAAGCTTTCTTT. The encoded protein is CASSPEGTSSTEAFF. Full variable domain (rest looked up from reference TRBV18 and TRBJ1-1): NAGVMQNPRHLVRRRGQEARLRCSPMKGHSHVYWYRQLPEEGLKFMVYLQKENIIDESGMPKERFSAEFPKEGPSILRIQQVVRGDSAAYFCASSPEGTSSTEAFFGQGTRLTVV.

This clonotype was observed a handful of times. The chain links TRBV2 to TRBJ2-1; 9 bases align to TRBD1. Germline trimming cut 6 bases from V and 0 bases from J; bases unmatched to any gene: 3. This CDR3 region has 15 residues. Germline CDR1 and CDR2: SNHLY and FYNNEI. Here the CDR3 reads CASREDRGSYNEQFF. The CDR3 nucleotides read TGTGCCAGCAGGGAGGACAGGGGCTCCTACAATGAGCAGTTCTTC.

The J gene is TRBJ2-1, the V gene TRBV12-3 or TRBV12-4, with 8 nucleotides matching TRBD1. The CDR3 is 11 residues long. The V segment lost 2 bases and the J segment 16 bases; nucleotides outside the gene matches: 4. For the CDR3, the DNA is TGTGCCAGCAGTTTACACAGGGGGAGATTCTTC. It codes for CASSLHRGRFF.

This clonotype was seen a few times. The chain uses TRBV5-1 and TRBJ2-5; a weak D match, TRBD1 (6 bases). V lost 0 bases and J 2 bases, leaving 14 bases between the germline ends. The CDR3 has 16 amino acids. Germline V gene lookup returns CDR1 SGHRS and CDR2 YFSETQ. The CDR3 DNA is TGCGCCAGCAGCTTGGAGCCGGGCAGGGGTCAAGAGACCCAGTACTTC. As protein: CASSLEPGRGQETQYF.

The CDR3 DNA is TGTGCCAGCAGTTTTGTAGGGAATAGCAATCAGCCCCAGCATTTT. Residues: CASSFVGNSNQPQHF. The genes are TRBV28 and TRBJ1-5; D gene ambiguous. The germline gives CDR1 MDHEN, CDR2 SYDVKM. Trimming cost V 3 bases and J 0 bases, with 9 bases left between them. The CDR3 has 15 amino acids.

This clonotype has just a few counts. This chain connects TRBV15 to TRBJ1-4, with 7 bases fitting TRBD1. The CDR3 length is 16 residues. Looked up from germline, CDR1 is LNHNV and CDR2 is YYDKDF (reference sequence). The J segment lost 7 bases and the V segment lost 0 bases, leaving 8 bases of the junction unmatched. The CDR3 bases are TGTGCCACCAGCAGAGATCCTCAGGGGGGTAGTGAAAAACTGTTTTTT. Translated: CATSRDPQGGSEKLFF.

This clonotype was detected ten times or more. The chain combines TRBV7-9 with TRBJ1-1; no firm D call. V lost 2 bases, J lost 0 bases, and 7 bases lay in between. There are 14 residues in the CDR3. Germline lookup yields CDR1 SEHNR and CDR2 FQNEAQ (reference sequence). CDR3 nucleotide sequence: TGTGCCAGCAGCTTACAACAGATGAACACTGAAGCTTTCTTT. This codes for CASSLQQMNTEAFF.

This clonotype was observed at least ten times. The V and J genes are TRBV5-1 and TRBJ2-1, with TRBD2 identical over 7 bases. Trimming cost V 3 bases and J 1 base; bases outside gene matches: 4. Germline V gives CDR1 SGHRS, CDR2 YFSETQ. The CDR3 spans 15 residues. Here the CDR3 reads CASSSLADSYNEQFF. CDR3 nucleotides: TGCGCCAGCAGCTCGCTAGCGGATTCCTACAATGAGCAGTTCTTC.

This clonotype was recorded many times. CDR3 in amino acids: CASSQSRQANYGYTF. CDR3 nucleotide sequence: TGCGCCAGCAGCCAGTCGAGACAGGCGAACTATGGCTACACCTTC. This chain connects TRBV4-3 to TRBJ1-2; possible D gene TRBD1, 6 bases. This CDR3 comprises 15 residues. Trimming left V 3 bases short and J 2 bases short, with 13 bases between. CDR1 LGHNA and CDR2 YSLEER come from the germline V gene.

The chain recombines TRBV29-1 with TRBJ2-5; 7 nucleotides agree with TRBD1. After removal of 4 bases from V and 6 bases from J, the junction contained 5 bases not matched to a gene. Germline CDR1 is SQVTM and CDR2 is ANQGSEA. CDR3 length equals 12 residues. For the CDR3, the DNA is TGCAGCGTTGGAGGGGGCAGACAGACCCAGTACTTC. Protein product: CSVGGGRQTQYF.

The rearrangement joins TRBV2 to TRBJ2-7; no reliable D call. Trimming pared 6 bases from V and 0 bases from J, leaving 15 bases between. The germline V gene encodes CDR1 SNHLY and CDR2 FYNNEI. The CDR3 runs to 15 residues. The CDR3, as DNA: TGTGCCAGCAGGGTAACGCGGACGAGCTCCTACGAGCAGTACTTC. It specifies CASRVTRTSSYEQYF. The whole variable domain, filled in from reference TRBV2 and TRBJ2-7, reads EPEVTQTPSHQVTQMGQEVILRCVPISNHLYFYWYRQILGQKVEFLVSFYNNEISEKSEIFDDQFSVERPDGSNFTLKIRSTKLEDSAMYFCASRVTRTSSYEQYFGPGTRLTVT.

This clonotype has just a few counts. The CDR3: CAISADRSSYEQYF. CDR3 in DNA: TGTGCCATCAGTGCCGACAGGAGCTCCTACGAGCAGTACTTC. V and J are TRBV10-3 and TRBJ2-7; tentatively, D is TRBD1 (6 bases). Germline CDR1 and CDR2: ENHRY and SYGVKD. This CDR3 region has 14 residues. Trimming removed 4 bases at V and 0 bases at J, with 10 bases between.

Only a few counts were recorded for this clonotype. CDR3 nucleotides: TGTGCCAGCACCAAAGGACTAGCGGGAGACGATACGCAGTATTTT. The encoded protein is CASTKGLAGDDTQYF. The genes are TRBV7-3 and TRBJ2-3, with 13 nucleotides matching TRBD2. With 7 bases clipped from V and 6 bases from J, the junction kept 7 bases outside the gene matches. CDR3 size: 15 residues. CDR1 is SGHTA and CDR2 is FQGTGA in the germline V gene.

This chain links TRBV20-1 with TRBJ2-7; 7 nucleotides match TRBD1. Trimming took 6 bases from V and 6 from J; bases not matched to a gene: 11. The CDR3 has 13 residues. Germline CDR1 DFQATT, CDR2 SNEGSKA (reference sequence). In nucleotides, the CDR3 is TGCAGTGCCAGAACAGGGGCCGAGGTCGAGCAGTACTTC. It codes for CSARTGAEVEQYF.

The V gene is TRBV7-2, the J gene TRBJ1-1, with D perhaps matching TRBD1 (5 bases). The CDR3 loop spans 14 amino acids. V was clipped by 4 bases and J by 5 bases, with 14 bases between them. CDR1 is SGHTA, CDR2 FQGNSA, per germline. CDR3 amino acids: CASSYRRGWTEAFF. The CDR3 DNA sequence: TGTGCCAGCAGCTACCGAAGGGGTTGGACTGAAGCTTTCTTT.

Only a few counts were recorded for this clonotype. This chain links TRBV3-1 with TRBJ2-7; a weak D match, TRBD2 (6 bases). The CDR3 is 15 amino acids. V was shortened by 3 bases and J by 3 bases, with 15 bases between the two germline ends. In germline, CDR1 is LGHDT, CDR2 YNNKEL (reference sequence). CDR3 region: CASSQTGTLYYEQYF. For the CDR3, the DNA is TGTGCCAGCAGCCAGACCGGGACTCTATACTACGAGCAGTACTTC.

This clonotype was observed many times. V and J are TRBV4-2 and TRBJ2-7, with TRBD2 matching 8 bases. CDR1 is LGHNA and CDR2 is YNFKEQ in the germline V gene. The junction had 1 base not matched to a gene; V was cut back by 0 bases and J by 3 bases. The CDR3 is made up of 14 amino acids. The CDR3 DNA sequence: TGTGCCAGCAGCCAAGATGGGACTAGCTACGAGCAGTACTTC. It codes for CASSQDGTSYEQYF.

This clonotype appeared a few times. The rearrangement links TRBV10-1 to TRBJ2-1, with TRBD2 matching 9 bases. The CDR3 spans 14 residues. V lost 4 bases and J lost 6; bases outside the gene matches: 4. Germline lookup yields CDR1 WNHNN and CDR2 SYGVQD (reference sequence). CDR3 amino acids: CASSVRGGINEQFF. CDR3 coding DNA: TGCGCCAGCAGTGTGCGGGGGGGGATCAATGAGCAGTTCTTC.

V and J are TRBV10-3 and TRBJ2-1; the D is unclear. The CDR3 spans 13 residues. Germline values: CDR1 ENHRY, CDR2 SYGVKD. Deletions cut 2 bases from V and 5 bases from J, with 7 bases between. In nucleotides, the CDR3 is TGTGCCATCAGTGAGGAGGTGCACAATGAGCAGTTCTTC. This encodes CAISEEVHNEQFF.

The chain uses TRBV6-1 and TRBJ2-3; possible D gene TRBD2, 5 bases. Germline CDR1 MNHNS, CDR2 SASEGT. The length of the CDR3 is 16 residues. V dropped 6 bases and J dropped 3 bases, with 19 bases sitting between them. CDR3 sequence reads: CASSPGKGSGTDTQYF. Here the CDR3 DNA reads TGTGCCAGCAGCCCGGGGAAAGGATCTGGGACAGATACGCAGTATTTT.

This chain joins TRBV5-1 and TRBJ2-2; 7 bases line up with TRBD1. This CDR3 is 15 amino acids long. The germline CDR1 and CDR2 sequences are SGHRS and YFSETQ. Losses at the gene ends were 5 bases for V and 3 bases for J; bases not matched to a gene: 7. The CDR3 DNA is TGCGCCAGCAGTACCGGGACAGAGGACACCGGGGAGCTGTTTTTT. Residues: CASSTGTEDTGELFF. The full variable domain, with the rest looked up from reference TRBV5-1 and TRBJ2-2, is KAGVTQTPRYLIKTRGQQVTLSCSPISGHRSVSWYQQTPGQGLQFLFEYFSETQRNKGNFPGRFSGRQFSNSRSEMNVSTLELGDSALYLCASSTGTEDTGELFFGEGSRLTVL.

This chain joins TRBV9 and TRBJ1-2; D call uncertain. CDR1 and CDR2 (germline): SGDLS, YYNGEE. V shed 0 bases and J shed 0 bases, with 9 bases lying between them. This CDR3 has 15 amino acids. Here the CDR3 DNA reads TGTGCCAGCAGCGTAGATTCAGATACTAACTATGGCTACACCTTC. Amino acids: CASSVDSDTNYGYTF.

The chain couples TRBV6-2 or TRBV6-3 to TRBJ2-7, with TRBD1 as a possible D gene (6 bases). The CDR3 is 14 residues long. Per the germline V gene, CDR1 is MNHEY and CDR2 is SVGEGT. V lost 9 bases, J lost 1 base, and 16 bases lay in between. The CDR3 loop is CASTQDRISYEQYF. In DNA, the CDR3 is TGTGCCAGTACCCAGGACAGAATATCCTACGAGCAGTACTTC.

This clonotype was counted a few times. The chain employs TRBV5-1 and TRBJ2-5, with D unresolved. The CDR3 is 15 residues long. The V and J ends lost 0 bases and 1 base respectively, with 10 bases between them. Germline CDR1 SGHRS, CDR2 YFSETQ. CDR3 region: CASSLESHFQETQYF. Here the CDR3 DNA reads TGCGCCAGCAGCTTGGAAAGCCATTTCCAAGAGACCCAGTACTTC.

This clonotype was observed a handful of times. The chain links TRBV4-2 to TRBJ2-2, with TRBD1 as a possible D gene (5 bases). Germline CDR1 LGHNA, CDR2 YNFKEQ. This CDR3 is 16 amino acids long. Between the trimmed V and J ends, which lost 1 base and 2 bases, there was a span of 11 bases. The CDR3 protein is CASSQVWQGNTGELFF. The CDR3 DNA reads as TGTGCCAGCAGCCAAGTCTGGCAGGGAAACACCGGGGAGCTGTTTTTT.

DNA of the CDR3: TGTGCCAGCAGTTTCCAAGGACAGGGAAGGGTAGCTTTCTTT. Protein sequence: CASSFQGQGRVAFF. The genes are TRBV28 and TRBJ1-1; 8 bases agree with TRBD1. With V trimmed by 3 bases and J by 10 bases, 10 bases remained unmatched. The CDR3 runs to 14 residues. Germline loops: CDR1 MDHEN, CDR2 SYDVKM.